The 9 T cell receptor beta chains below come from one sample, sequenced in a study. One entry per CDR3 protein, called by TCRdb with MiXCR from the 5' RACE reads. This table has about 40,000 distinct CDR3 sequences, roughly 23% appearing once. Treg sorting used a CD4+CD25+CD127-/low gate. The sequenced material came from Tregs sorted from a lymph node. The receptor set was obtained from a female donor with breast cancer.

V is TRBV5-5 and J is TRBJ1-5; D is uncertain. This CDR3 comprises 16 residues. Germline CDR1 and CDR2: SGHKS and YYEKEE (reference sequence). Trimming pared 4 bases from V and 4 bases from J, leaving 18 bases between. The chain's CDR3 is CASSPILGAANQPQHF. In DNA form, the CDR3 reads TGTGCCAGCAGCCCGATATTGGGAGCGGCTAATCAGCCCCAGCATTTT.

As for this clonotype: One end of the junction fails to match germline, which may point to a read error. The chain employs TRBV5-1 and TRBJ1-3; 8 bases match TRBD1. Germline assignment: CDR1 SGHRS and CDR2 YFSETQ. This CDR3 spans 16 amino acids. CDR3 sequence reads: CASGLGARGPGNTIYF. The CDR3 bases are TGCGCCAGCGGCTTGGGTGCCAGGGGGCCTGGAAACACCATATATTTT.

V and J are TRBV6-2 or TRBV6-3 and TRBJ1-1; TRBD1 matches 7 bases. The CDR3 extends over 13 amino acids. V gave up 11 bases and J gave up 0 bases; unmatched junction bases: 6. CDR1 and CDR2 from the germline V gene are MNHEY and SVGEGT. The chain's CDR3 is CAARGLLNTEAFF. CDR3 nucleotide sequence: TGTGCCGCGAGGGGGCTATTGAACACTGAAGCTTTCTTT.

Concerning this clonotype: Possible read error: a much larger clone is one base away. V gene TRBV7-8 combines with J gene TRBJ2-5; D may be TRBD1 (7 bases). The CDR3 sequence is 15 residues long. Germline assignment: CDR1 SGHVS and CDR2 FQNEAQ. DNA for the CDR3: TGTGCCAGCAGCTTGGAGGGACAGAGCCAAGAGACCCGGTACTTC. Amino acids: CASSLEGQSQETRYF.

This clonotype appeared a few times. The chain couples TRBV20-1 to TRBJ2-5; maybe TRBD2 (6 bases). V was trimmed by 1 base and J by 4 bases, leaving 10 bases between them. The germline CDR1 and CDR2 sequences are DFQATT and SNEGSKA (reference sequence). The CDR3 length is 13 residues. The CDR3 is CSARVAGRETQYF. As DNA, the CDR3 is TGCAGTGCTAGAGTAGCCGGGAGAGAGACCCAGTACTTC.

This clonotype was counted between two and nine times. This rearrangement joins TRBV20-1 to TRBJ2-3, with 15 bases that match TRBD2. In germline, CDR1 is DFQATT, CDR2 SNEGSKA (reference sequence). V shed 8 bases, J shed 4 bases, and the junction held 16 bases outside the gene matches. The CDR3 has 18 residues. The CDR3 region has the DNA TGCAGTAATCAACCAAGAAGGACTAGCGGGAGGGAGGCAGATACGCAGTATTTT. Residues: CSNQPRRTSGREADTQYF.

This chain connects TRBV27 to TRBJ2-4; possibly TRBD1 for D (6 bases). The germline V and J ends were trimmed by 3 bases and 4 bases, with 13 bases remaining between them. CDR1 MNHEY and CDR2 SMNVEV come from the germline V gene (reference sequence). The CDR3 has 15 amino acids. The CDR3 spells CASSLGARSKNIQYF. CDR3 in DNA: TGTGCCAGCAGTTTGGGGGCGAGATCTAAAAACATTCAGTACTTC.

Comments on this clonotype: A clone one base away is much larger, so this may be a read error. As the CDR3 is not closed by the conserved phenylalanine or tryptophan, this likely results from a read error. This chain uses TRBV7-9 with TRBJ2-3; 9 positions match TRBD2. The CDR3 loop spans 16 amino acids. V shed 1 base and J 3 bases; nucleotides not matched to a gene: 5. The germline CDR1 and CDR2 sequences are SEHNR and FQNEAQ (reference sequence). The CDR3 protein is CASSLVVSGRTDTQYS. CDR3 nucleotide sequence: TGTGCCAGCAGCTTAGTGGTTAGCGGGAGAACAGATACGCAGTATTCT.

The chain recombines TRBV30 with TRBJ2-7; 8 nucleotides match TRBD1. The CDR3 loop spans 14 amino acids. Germline V gene lookup returns CDR1 GTSNPN and CDR2 SVGIG (reference sequence). Germline trimming cut 0 bases from V and 6 bases from J; bases unmatched to any gene: 7. CDR3 bases: TGTGCCTGGAGTGTTGACAGGGGCGGTCGCGAGCAGTACTTC. This sequence encodes CAWSVDRGGREQYF.